Detailed here is one TCR beta chain. Antigen: not known. This sample is part of a study of response to subunit inactivated influenza vaccine. General study results and limits: The authors offered the suggestion that each seasonal influenza vaccination recruits few new T cells.

TCRdb passed the RT-PCR reads through MiXCR, listing each CDR3 protein once. The sample contains hundreds of thousands of distinct CDR3 sequences, roughly 10% of which appear only once. These data also featured in a second study, about T cells expressing NK-cell markers. That work adds: 5'RACE template switching with UMIs produced the TCR beta cDNA. Each of six donors carried dominant NKG2C+ clonotypes accounting for about 1.0-7.0% of CD8+ T cells. The CD3+CD56-NKG2C+ fraction was also led by these clonotypes in a handful of donors.

The sequence derives from a man aged 45-65 years who received an inactivated influenza vaccine. The sequences come from PBMCs from blood, collected on the day of vaccination.

The CDR3 DNA follows: TGTGCCAGCAGCTCCTGGAGCGGGGGGAAGTTCTTC. Its protein product is CASSSWSGGKFF. The chain carries TRBV6-5 and TRBJ2-1; TRBD2 matches 9 bases. CDR1 MNHEY and CDR2 SVGAGI come from the germline V gene. This CDR3 contains 12 residues. V trimming: 6 bases; J trimming: 14 bases; junction bases outside the gene matches: 8.